Each of the 26 T cell receptor beta chains below was sequenced from the same sample in a study of blood T cells in healthy people across ages. A second about 6 to 12 cycle PCR used barcoded and J-beta primers. TCRdb re-called the 5' RACE reads with MiXCR, one entry per CDR3 protein. The repertoire consists of 700,000 or so distinct CDR3 sequences, with over 20% occurring once and the leading ten covering around 22%. Material for sequencing was blood. The receptor set was obtained from a man between 70 and 80 years old in good health.

The chain links TRBV20-1 to TRBJ1-1; D remains unclear. V gave up 2 bases and J gave up 7 bases, with 11 bases separating them. Germline assignment: CDR1 DFQATT and CDR2 SNEGSKA (reference sequence). The CDR3 totals 12 residues. CDR3 amino acids: CSARRGDGEAFF. The CDR3 bases are TGCAGTGCTAGACGGGGTGATGGTGAAGCTTTCTTT.

The J gene is TRBJ2-3, the V gene TRBV3-1, with 8 nucleotides matching TRBD2. V was clipped by 7 bases and J by 2 bases; unmatched bases: 8. Germline lookup yields CDR1 LGHDT and CDR2 YNNKEL (reference sequence). This CDR3 has 15 residues. The CDR3 region has the DNA TGTGCCAGCAAACCCTTCGGGGGGGACACAGATACGCAGTATTTT. Protein sequence: CASKPFGGDTDTQYF.

The chain couples TRBV21-1 to TRBJ2-2. TRBV21-1 is a known pseudogene. The CDR3 has 12 amino acids. CDR3 in amino acids: CASSRTRGELFF. The CDR3 DNA sequence: TGTGCCAGCAGCAGGACCCGCGGGGAGCTGTTTTTT.

As for this clonotype: This may arise from a read error, as a much more abundant clone is one base away. The chain combines TRBV12-3 or TRBV12-4 with TRBJ2-5; D unresolved. The end of the DNA aligns better with TRBJ2-7, so the J call may be wrong. The CDR3 is 13 residues long. Here the CDR3 reads CASSSNIPYEQYF. The CDR3 DNA is TGTGCCAGCAGTTCTAATATTCCCTACGAGCAGTACTTC.

This clonotype came up a few times. J is TRBJ2-5 and V is TRBV11-2, with TRBD2 matching over 8 bases. The CDR3 loop spans 15 amino acids. Germline assignment: CDR1 SGHAT and CDR2 FQNNGV. Germline trimming cut 2 bases from V and 0 bases from J; bases unmatched to any gene: 2. CDR3 sequence (DNA): TGTGCCAGCAGCTTATACGGGGGGGACCAAGAGACCCAGTACTTC. Translation gives CASSLYGGDQETQYF.

This clonotype has a handful of counts. The V and J genes are TRBV19 and TRBJ2-3, with D maybe TRBD2 (6 bases). The germline V gene has CDR1 LNHDA and CDR2 SQIVND (reference sequence). This CDR3 is 15 amino acids long. V was trimmed by 3 bases and J by 6 bases, leaving 16 bases between them. The DNA for the CDR3 is TGTGCCAGTAGTATGGTGACCGCGGCGGGGGATACGCAGTATTTT. This encodes CASSMVTAAGDTQYF. The whole variable domain, filled in from reference TRBV19 and TRBJ2-3, reads DGGITQSPKYLFRKEGQNVTLSCEQNLNHDAMYWYRQDPGQGLRLIYYSQIVNDFQKGDIAEGYSVSREKKESFPLTVTSAQKNPTAFYLCASSMVTAAGDTQYFGPGTRLTVL.

V and J are TRBV20-1 and TRBJ2-7, with a possible D match to TRBD2 (5 bases). Trimming took 5 bases from V and 1 from J, leaving 15 bases between them. The CDR3 contains 14 residues. Germline CDR1 is DFQATT and CDR2 is SNEGSKA (reference sequence). In DNA form, the CDR3 reads TGCAGTGCTCCCCCCCCCGGGGTTTCCTACGAGCAGTACTTC. The encoded protein is CSAPPPGVSYEQYF.

V and J are TRBV13 and TRBJ2-1; D not resolved. Germline V gives CDR1 PRHDT, CDR2 FYEKMQ (reference sequence). The CDR3 consists of 14 residues. V was cut by 3 bases and J by 4 bases, with 10 bases left in between. The CDR3 nucleotides read TGTGCCAGCAGCTTCCAGAGGTTTTACAATGAGCAGTTCTTC. This sequence encodes CASSFQRFYNEQFF.

V gene TRBV15 combines with J gene TRBJ1-1; D unresolved. The V end lost 3 bases, the J end lost 3 bases, and 11 bases lay between the germline ends. Germline V CDR1 and CDR2: LNHNV, YYDKDF (reference sequence). This CDR3 has 14 amino acids. The CDR3 reads CATSRTVRDTEAFF. The CDR3 coding sequence is TGTGCCACCAGCAGGACCGTGAGGGACACTGAAGCTTTCTTT.

J is TRBJ2-3 and V is TRBV3-1; D may match TRBD1 or TRBD2 (5 bases each). Germline V gene data show CDR1 as LGHDT and CDR2 as YNNKEL (reference sequence). The CDR3 has 18 residues. Trimming pared 4 bases from V and 4 bases from J, leaving 24 bases between. The CDR3 coding sequence is TGTGCCAGCAGCCGAGGGGCACTAGAACATCTTACCCCAGATACGCAGTATTTT. Translating it yields CASSRGALEHLTPDTQYF.

This clonotype was recorded a few times. The chain joins TRBV2 to TRBJ1-1; the match to TRBD1 covers 7 bases. The junction had 5 bases not matched to a gene; V was cut back by 6 bases and J by 7 bases. The CDR3 extends over 12 amino acids. Germline-derived CDR1 and CDR2 are SNHLY and FYNNEI. The CDR3 nucleotides read TGTGCCAGCAGGCACAGGGGATTTGAAGCTTTCTTT. Translated, it gives CASRHRGFEAFF.

The chain has TRBV10-3 and TRBJ2-7; TRBD1 or TRBD2 may be the D gene (5 bases each). CDR1 is ENHRY, CDR2 SYGVKD, per germline. The CDR3 has 15 residues. V dropped 3 bases and J dropped 0 bases, with 12 bases sitting between them. Here the CDR3 DNA reads TGTGCCATCAGTGACACGGGACGGAGCTCCTACGAGCAGTACTTC. Protein product: CAISDTGRSSYEQYF.

The table lists this clonotype with a few counts. The chain is built from TRBV5-1 and TRBJ2-2; tentatively, D is TRBD2 (6 bases). Germline CDR1 reads SGHRS; CDR2 reads YFSETQ. The V end was cut by 4 bases, the J end by 7 bases, with 14 bases between. The CDR3 length is 14 residues. CDR3 nucleotides: TGCGCCAGCAGCGAACCGACTAGGATCGGGGAGCTGTTTTTT. Translating gives CASSEPTRIGELFF.

The rearrangement uses TRBV7-8 and TRBJ2-2; D not resolved. Germline V gene data show CDR1 as SGHVS and CDR2 as FQNEAQ. V gave up 2 bases and J gave up 6 bases, with 16 bases separating them. This CDR3 is built from 16 residues. CDR3 in amino acids: CASSLWVLAGPGELFF. CDR3 coding DNA: TGTGCCAGCAGCTTATGGGTGCTGGCAGGTCCCGGGGAGCTGTTTTTT.

In DNA form, the CDR3 reads TGTGCCAGCAGCATCGCGAGTACCTATGGCTACACCTTC. As protein: CASSIASTYGYTF. The V call is TRBV7-2, the J call TRBJ1-2, with D uncertain. The V gene lost 5 bases and the J gene lost 4 bases, with 11 bases spanning the gap. The CDR3 has 13 amino acids. The germline gives CDR1 SGHTA, CDR2 FQGNSA. Using reference TRBV7-2 and TRBJ1-2 for the parts outside the CDR3, the full variable domain is GAGVSQSPSNKVTEKGKDVELRCDPISGHTALYWYRQSLGQGLEFLIYFQGNSAPDKSGLPSDRFSAERTGGSVSTLTIQRTQQEDSAVYLCASSIASTYGYTFGSGTRLTVV.

The V and J genes are TRBV30 and TRBJ2-5; possibly TRBD1 or TRBD2 for D (5 bases each). Gene TRBJ2-7 matches the end of the DNA better, so the J call may be wrong. CDR3 length: 13 residues. The germline gives CDR1 GTSNPN, CDR2 SVGIG (reference sequence). The chain's CDR3 is CAWTDPEGSEQYV. Here the CDR3 DNA reads TGTGCCTGGACTGACCCAGAGGGGAGCGAGCAGTACGTC.

This chain connects TRBV6-2 or TRBV6-3 to TRBJ2-2; 14 nucleotides match TRBD2. After removal of 2 bases from V and 6 bases from J, the junction contained 8 bases not matched to a gene. Germline lookup yields CDR1 MNHEY and CDR2 SVGEGT. This CDR3 contains 18 residues. This chain's CDR3 is CASSYTPGLAGDSGELFF. For the CDR3, the DNA is TGTGCCAGCAGTTACACACCGGGACTAGCGGGAGATTCCGGGGAGCTGTTTTTT.

In its sample, this clonotype was seen a few times. The genes are TRBV4-3 and TRBJ2-1; TRBD2 agrees at 10 bases. With 0 bases clipped from V and 2 bases from J, the junction kept 1 base outside the gene matches. The CDR3 length is 16 residues. Germline CDR1 is LGHNA and CDR2 is YSLEER. CDR3 nucleotides: TGCGCCAGCAGCCAAGAACTAGCGGGACCCTACAATGAGCAGTTCTTC. Encoded protein: CASSQELAGPYNEQFF.

The chain links TRBV7-2 to TRBJ2-7; the match to TRBD2 covers 7 bases. The CDR3 spans 14 residues. Trimming took 5 bases from V and 5 from J; bases not matched to a gene: 9. From germline, CDR1 is SGHTA and CDR2 FQGNSA. The CDR3 here is CASSLRTRANEQYF. CDR3 DNA: TGTGCCAGCAGCCTAAGGACTAGAGCGAACGAGCAGTACTTC.

This clonotype turned up a few times. The chain is built from TRBV24-1 and TRBJ2-1; D not certain. CDR1 and CDR2 from the germline V gene are KGHDR and SFDVKD. With 2 bases removed from V and 8 bases from J, the gap between germline ends came to 6 bases. This CDR3 is built from 12 residues. CDR3 protein: CATSDSVDEQFF. The CDR3 DNA reads TGTGCCACCAGTGATTCAGTGGATGAGCAGTTCTTC.

Of note for this clonotype: A read error may account for a junction end that differs from germline. V usage is TRBV3-1 and J usage is TRBJ2-6; D is uncertain. The CDR3 is 14 residues long. CDR1 and CDR2 from the germline V gene are LGHDT and YNNKEL (reference sequence). CDR3 protein: CASSLFWGANVLTF. The CDR3 DNA sequence: TGCGCCAGCAGCTTATTCTGGGGGGCCAACGTCCTGACTTTC.

In this sample, this clonotype turned up a few times. This chain connects TRBV6-5 to TRBJ2-5, with D uncertain. The CDR3 consists of 13 residues. The germline gives CDR1 MNHEY, CDR2 SVGAGI. V lost 3 bases to trimming and J lost 5 bases, with 10 bases between them. The CDR3 bases are TGTGCCAGCAGTTATAAGGGATACGAGACCCAGTACTTC. It codes for CASSYKGYETQYF.

In this sample, this clonotype turned up many times. The V call is TRBV4-1, the J call TRBJ1-2; the D is unclear. Between the trimmed V and J ends, which lost 0 bases and 5 bases, there was a span of 13 bases. The CDR3 contains 15 residues. The germline V gene encodes CDR1 MGHRA and CDR2 YSYEKL. This chain's CDR3 is CASSQEDLMGYGYTF. CDR3 sequence (DNA): TGCGCCAGCAGCCAAGAGGACCTAATGGGATATGGCTACACCTTC.

This clonotype has a handful of counts. V is TRBV14 and J is TRBJ2-7, with a possible D match to TRBD2 (5 bases). Germline lookup yields CDR1 SGHDN and CDR2 FVKESK. The CDR3 totals 13 residues. The V and J ends lost 2 bases and 5 bases respectively, with 10 bases between them. CDR3 nucleotide sequence: TGTGCCAGCAGCCAAACTAGGATGGACGAGCAGTACGTC. Protein product: CASSQTRMDEQYV.

In its sample, this clonotype was seen many times. The J gene is TRBJ1-1, the V gene TRBV3-1, with D maybe TRBD1 (6 bases). Trimming shortened V by 4 bases and J by 4 bases, and 10 bases separated the two germline ends. The V gene's germline CDR1 is LGHDT and CDR2 YNNKEL (reference sequence). The CDR3 sequence is 13 residues long. DNA of the CDR3: TGTGCCAGCAGCCGATCAGGGGTCACTGAAGCTTTCTTT. Residues: CASSRSGVTEAFF.

A few counts support this clonotype. The rearrangement links TRBV19 to TRBJ2-1, with 11 bases that match TRBD2. The V gene's germline CDR1 is LNHDA and CDR2 SQIVND (reference sequence). This CDR3 comprises 17 residues. V shed 5 bases, J shed 7 bases, and the junction held 13 bases outside the gene matches. The CDR3 nucleotides are TGTGCCAGTAGTCGACTCCTACTAGCGGGAGAATGGAATGAGCAGTTCTTC. It encodes CASSRLLLAGEWNEQFF.